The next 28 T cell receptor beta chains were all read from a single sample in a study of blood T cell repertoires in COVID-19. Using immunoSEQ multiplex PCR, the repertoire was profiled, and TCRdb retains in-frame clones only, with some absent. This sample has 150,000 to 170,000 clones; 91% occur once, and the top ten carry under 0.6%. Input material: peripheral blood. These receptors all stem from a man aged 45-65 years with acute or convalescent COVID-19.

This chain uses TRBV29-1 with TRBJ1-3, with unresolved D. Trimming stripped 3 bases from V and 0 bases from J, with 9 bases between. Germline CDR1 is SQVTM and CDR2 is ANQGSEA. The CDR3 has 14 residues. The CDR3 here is CSVDRESSGNTIYF. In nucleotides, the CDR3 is TGCAGCGTTGATCGGGAAAGCTCTGGAAACACCATATATTTT.

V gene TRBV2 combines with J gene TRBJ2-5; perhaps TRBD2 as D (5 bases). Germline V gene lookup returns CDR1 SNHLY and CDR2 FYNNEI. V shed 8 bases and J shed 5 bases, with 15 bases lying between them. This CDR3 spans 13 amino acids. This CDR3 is CASFPVAKETQYF. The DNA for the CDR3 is TGTGCCAGCTTTCCAGTAGCGAAGGAGACCCAGTACTTC.

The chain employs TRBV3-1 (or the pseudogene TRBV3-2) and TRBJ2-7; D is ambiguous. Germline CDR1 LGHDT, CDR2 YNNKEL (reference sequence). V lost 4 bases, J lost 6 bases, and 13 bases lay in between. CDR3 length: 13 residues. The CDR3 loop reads CASSRFDSGEQYF. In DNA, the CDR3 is TGTGCCAGCAGCCGTTTTGACTCCGGCGAGCAGTACTTC.

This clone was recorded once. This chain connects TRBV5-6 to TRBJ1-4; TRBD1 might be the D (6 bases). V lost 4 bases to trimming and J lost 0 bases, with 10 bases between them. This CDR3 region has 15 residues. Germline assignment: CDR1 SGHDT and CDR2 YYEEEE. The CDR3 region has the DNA TGTGCCAGCAGCCTCGGGGGGCCAACTAATGAAAAACTGTTTTTT. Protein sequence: CASSLGGPTNEKLFF.

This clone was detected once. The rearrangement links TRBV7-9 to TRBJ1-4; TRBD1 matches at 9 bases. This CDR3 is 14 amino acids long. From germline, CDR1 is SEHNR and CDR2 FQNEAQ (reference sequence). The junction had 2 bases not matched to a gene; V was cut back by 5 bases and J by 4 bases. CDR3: CASSEDRGNEKLFF. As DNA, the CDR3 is TGTGCCAGCAGCGAGGACAGGGGTAATGAAAAACTGTTTTTT.

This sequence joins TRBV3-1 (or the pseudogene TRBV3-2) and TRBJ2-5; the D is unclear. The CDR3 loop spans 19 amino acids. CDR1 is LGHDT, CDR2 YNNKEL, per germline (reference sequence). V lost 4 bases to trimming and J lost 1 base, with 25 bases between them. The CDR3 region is CASSPEPRARTVLQETQYF. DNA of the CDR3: TGTGCCAGCAGCCCAGAGCCCCGCGCGAGAACCGTGCTCCAAGAGACCCAGTACTTC.

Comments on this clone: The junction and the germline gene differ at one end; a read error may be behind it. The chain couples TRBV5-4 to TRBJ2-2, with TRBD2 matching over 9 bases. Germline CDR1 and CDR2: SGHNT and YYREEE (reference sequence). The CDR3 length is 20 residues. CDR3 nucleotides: TGTGCCAGCAGCTTCAAGGTGAGGTGGCGGGAGGGCCCAGAACACCGGGGAGCTGTTTTT. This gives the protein CASSFKVRWREGPEHRGAVF.

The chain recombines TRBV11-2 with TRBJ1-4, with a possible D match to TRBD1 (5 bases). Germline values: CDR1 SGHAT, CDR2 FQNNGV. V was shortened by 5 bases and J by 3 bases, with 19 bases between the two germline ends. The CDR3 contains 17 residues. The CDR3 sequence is CASSHTRGVTANEKLFF. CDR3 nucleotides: TGTGCCAGCAGCCACACTCGGGGGGTCACGGCTAATGAAAAACTGTTTTTT.

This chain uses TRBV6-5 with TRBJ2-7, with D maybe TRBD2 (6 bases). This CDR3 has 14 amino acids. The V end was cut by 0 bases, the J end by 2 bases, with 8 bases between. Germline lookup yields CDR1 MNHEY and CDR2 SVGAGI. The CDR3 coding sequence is TGTGCCAGCAGTTACTCGGAGGGCCCCTACGAGCAGTACGTC. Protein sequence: CASSYSEGPYEQYV.

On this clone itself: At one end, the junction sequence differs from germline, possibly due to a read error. CDR3 coding DNA: TGTGCCAGCTCACCTGGGACAGCCGAAAACATTCAGTACTTC. This encodes CASSPGTAENIQYF. The chain couples TRBV18 to TRBJ2-4; 7 bases are shared with TRBD1. The CDR3 is 14 residues long. Per the germline V gene, CDR1 is KGHSH and CDR2 is LQKENI.

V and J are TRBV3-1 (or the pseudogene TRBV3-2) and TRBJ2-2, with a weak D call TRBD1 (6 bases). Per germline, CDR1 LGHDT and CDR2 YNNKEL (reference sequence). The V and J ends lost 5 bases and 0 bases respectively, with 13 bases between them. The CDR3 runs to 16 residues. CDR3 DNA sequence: TGTGCCAGCAGCTCATGGACAGCCCCGAACACCGGGGAGCTGTTTTTT. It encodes CASSSWTAPNTGELFF.

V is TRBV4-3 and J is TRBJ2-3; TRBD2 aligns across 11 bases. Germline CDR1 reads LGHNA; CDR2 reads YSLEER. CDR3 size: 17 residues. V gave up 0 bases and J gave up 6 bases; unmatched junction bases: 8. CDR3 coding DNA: TGCGCCAGCAGCCAAGATTATAGCGGGGGGGCAGGGGATACGCAGTATTTT. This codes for CASSQDYSGGAGDTQYF.

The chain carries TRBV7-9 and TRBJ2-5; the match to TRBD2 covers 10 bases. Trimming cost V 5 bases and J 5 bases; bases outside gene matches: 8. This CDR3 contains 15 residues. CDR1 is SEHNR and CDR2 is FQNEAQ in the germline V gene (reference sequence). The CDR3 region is CASSMLAGVQETQYF. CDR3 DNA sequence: TGTGCCAGCAGCATGCTAGCGGGAGTACAGGAGACCCAGTACTTC.

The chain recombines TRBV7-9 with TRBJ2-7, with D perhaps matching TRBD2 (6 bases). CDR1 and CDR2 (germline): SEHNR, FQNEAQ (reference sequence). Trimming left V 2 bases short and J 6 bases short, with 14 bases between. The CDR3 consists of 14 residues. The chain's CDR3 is CASSLQGPGVEQYF. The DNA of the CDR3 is TGTGCCAGCAGCTTACAGGGACCGGGAGTCGAGCAGTACTTC.

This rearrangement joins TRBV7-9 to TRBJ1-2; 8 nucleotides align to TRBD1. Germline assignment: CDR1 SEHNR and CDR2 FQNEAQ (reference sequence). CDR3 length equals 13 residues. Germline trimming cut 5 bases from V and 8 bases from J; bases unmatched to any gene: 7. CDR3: CASSMQGAGGYTF. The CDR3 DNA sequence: TGTGCCAGCAGCATGCAGGGGGCGGGCGGCTACACCTTC. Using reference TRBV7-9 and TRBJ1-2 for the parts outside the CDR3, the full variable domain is DTGVSQNPRHKITKRGQNVTFRCDPISEHNRLYWYRQTLGQGPEFLTYFQNEAQLEKSRLLSDRFSAERPKGSFSTLEIQRTEQGDSAMYLCASSMQGAGGYTFGSGTRLTVV.

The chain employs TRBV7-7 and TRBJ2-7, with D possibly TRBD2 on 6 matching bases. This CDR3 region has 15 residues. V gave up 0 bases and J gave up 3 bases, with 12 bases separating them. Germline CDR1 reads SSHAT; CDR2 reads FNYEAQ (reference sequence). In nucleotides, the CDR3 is TGTGCCAGCAGCTTAGCTAGCGGTCCTGTCTACGAGCAGTACTTC. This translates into CASSLASGPVYEQYF.

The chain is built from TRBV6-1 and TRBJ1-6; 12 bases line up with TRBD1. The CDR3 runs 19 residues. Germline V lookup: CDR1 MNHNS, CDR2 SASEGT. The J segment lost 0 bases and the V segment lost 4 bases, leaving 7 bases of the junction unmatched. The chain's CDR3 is CASSVGTGGQISYNSPLHF. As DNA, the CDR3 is TGTGCCAGCAGTGTCGGGACAGGGGGCCAAATCTCCTATAATTCACCCCTCCACTTT.

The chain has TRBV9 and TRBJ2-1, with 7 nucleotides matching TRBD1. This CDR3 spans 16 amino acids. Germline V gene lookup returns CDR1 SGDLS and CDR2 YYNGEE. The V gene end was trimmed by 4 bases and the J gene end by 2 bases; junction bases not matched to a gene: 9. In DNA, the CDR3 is TGTGCCAGCAGCACAGGGGACATCTCGGCCTACAATGAGCAGTTCTTC. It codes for CASSTGDISAYNEQFF.

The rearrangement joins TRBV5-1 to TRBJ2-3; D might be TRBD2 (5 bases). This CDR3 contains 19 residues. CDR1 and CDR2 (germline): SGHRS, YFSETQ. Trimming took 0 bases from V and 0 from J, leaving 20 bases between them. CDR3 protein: CASSLANIQLTTSTDTQYF. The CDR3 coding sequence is TGCGCCAGCAGCTTGGCCAACATACAGCTGACTACTAGCACAGATACGCAGTATTTT.

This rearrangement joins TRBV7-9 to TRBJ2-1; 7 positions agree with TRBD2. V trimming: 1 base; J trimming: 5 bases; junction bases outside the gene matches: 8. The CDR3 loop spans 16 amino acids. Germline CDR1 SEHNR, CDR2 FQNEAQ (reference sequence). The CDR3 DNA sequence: TGTGCCAGCAGCTTAGGGTCTAGCGGAAACCACAATGAGCAGTTCTTC. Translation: CASSLGSSGNHNEQFF.

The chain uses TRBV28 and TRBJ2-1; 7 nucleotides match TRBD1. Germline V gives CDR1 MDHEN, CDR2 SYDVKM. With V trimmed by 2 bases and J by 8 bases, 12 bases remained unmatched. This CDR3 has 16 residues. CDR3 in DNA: TGTGCCAGCAGTTTAGGAGACAGGGCCTTTTTTGATGAGCAGTTCTTC. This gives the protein CASSLGDRAFFDEQFF.

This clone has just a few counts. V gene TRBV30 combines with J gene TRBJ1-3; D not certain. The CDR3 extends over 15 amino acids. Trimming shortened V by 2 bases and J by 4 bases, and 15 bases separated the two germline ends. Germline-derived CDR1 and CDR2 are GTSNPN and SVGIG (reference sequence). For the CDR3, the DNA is TGTGCCTGGAGTCTCACGGGAGGGATCGGAAACACCATATATTTT. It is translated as CAWSLTGGIGNTIYF. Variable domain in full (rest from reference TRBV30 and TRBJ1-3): SQTIHQWPATLVQPVGSPLSLECTVEGTSNPNLYWYRQAAGRGLQLLFYSVGIGQISSEVPQNLSASRPQDRQFILSSKKLLLSDSGFYLCAWSLTGGIGNTIYFGEGSWLTVV.

The CDR3 spells CASSLGLAVNEQFF. CDR3 nucleotides: TGCGCCAGCAGCTTGGGACTAGCAGTCAATGAGCAGTTCTTC. The J gene is TRBJ2-1, the V gene TRBV5-1, with 7 bases lining up with TRBD2. The CDR3 totals 14 residues. J was trimmed by 6 bases and V by 0 bases; bases with no gene match: 3. The germline CDR1 and CDR2 sequences are SGHRS and YFSETQ.

CDR3 DNA: TGTGCCAGCAGCCCAAGCCCGGGACTAGCGGGGGGGCCGGTTGGAGATACGCAGTATTTT. Amino acids: CASSPSPGLAGGPVGDTQYF. This chain links TRBV3-1 (or the pseudogene TRBV3-2) with TRBJ2-3; TRBD2 aligns across 16 bases. Germline CDR1 LGHDT, CDR2 YNNKEL (reference sequence). V dropped 4 bases and J dropped 5; count of bases not matched to a gene: 15. The CDR3 covers 20 residues.

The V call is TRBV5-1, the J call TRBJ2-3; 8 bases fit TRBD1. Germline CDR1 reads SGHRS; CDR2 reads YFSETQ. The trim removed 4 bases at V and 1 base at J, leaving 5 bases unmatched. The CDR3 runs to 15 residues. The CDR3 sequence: CASSAPDRGTDTQYF. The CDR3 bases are TGCGCCAGCAGCGCCCCGGACAGGGGCACAGATACGCAGTATTTT.

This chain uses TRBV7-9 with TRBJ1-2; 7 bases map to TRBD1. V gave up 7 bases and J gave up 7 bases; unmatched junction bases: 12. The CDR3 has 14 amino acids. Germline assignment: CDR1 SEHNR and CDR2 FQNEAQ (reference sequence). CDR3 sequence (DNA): TGTGCCAGCACCGAGATACAGGGGACTCGTGGCTACACCTTC. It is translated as CASTEIQGTRGYTF.

CDR3 amino acids: CASSQRVEDSPLHF. For the CDR3, the DNA is TGTGCCAGCAGCCAGAGGGTCGAAGATTCACCCCTCCACTTT. The chain uses TRBV5-5 and TRBJ1-6; D unclear. Germline values: CDR1 SGHKS, CDR2 YYEKEE (reference sequence). The V end was cut by 4 bases, the J end by 8 bases, with 13 bases between. The CDR3 extends over 14 amino acids.

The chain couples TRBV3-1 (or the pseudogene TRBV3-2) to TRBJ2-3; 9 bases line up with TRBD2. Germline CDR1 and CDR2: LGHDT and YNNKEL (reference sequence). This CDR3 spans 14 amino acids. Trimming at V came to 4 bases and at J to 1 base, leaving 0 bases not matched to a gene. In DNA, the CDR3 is TGTGCCAGCAGCCGACTAGCGGGCACAGATACGCAGTATTTT. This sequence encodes CASSRLAGTDTQYF.